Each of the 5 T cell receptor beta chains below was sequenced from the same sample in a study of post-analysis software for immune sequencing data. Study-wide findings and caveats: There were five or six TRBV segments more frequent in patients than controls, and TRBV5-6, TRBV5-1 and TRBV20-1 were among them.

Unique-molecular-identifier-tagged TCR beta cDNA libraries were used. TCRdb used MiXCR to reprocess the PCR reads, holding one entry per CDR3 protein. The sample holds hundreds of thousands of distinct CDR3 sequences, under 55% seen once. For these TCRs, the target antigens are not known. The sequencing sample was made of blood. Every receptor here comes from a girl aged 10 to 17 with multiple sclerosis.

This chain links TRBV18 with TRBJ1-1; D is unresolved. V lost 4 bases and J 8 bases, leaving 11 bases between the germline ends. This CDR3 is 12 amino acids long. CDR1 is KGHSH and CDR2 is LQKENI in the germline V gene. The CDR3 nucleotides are TGTGCCAGCTCACAAAATAGAGAAGAAGCTTTCTTT. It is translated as CASSQNREEAFF.

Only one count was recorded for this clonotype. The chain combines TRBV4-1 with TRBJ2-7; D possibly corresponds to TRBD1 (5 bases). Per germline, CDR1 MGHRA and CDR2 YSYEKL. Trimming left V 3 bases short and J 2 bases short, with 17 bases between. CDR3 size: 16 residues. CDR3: CASSQGRSGNPYEQYF. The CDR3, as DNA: TGCGCCAGCAGCCAGGGTCGATCAGGGAACCCCTACGAGCAGTACTTC.

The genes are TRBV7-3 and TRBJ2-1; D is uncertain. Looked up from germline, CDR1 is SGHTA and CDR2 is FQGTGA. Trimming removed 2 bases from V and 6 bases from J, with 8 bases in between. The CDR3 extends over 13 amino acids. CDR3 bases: TGTGCCAGCAGCTTATCCTCCCCCAATGAGCAGTTCTTC. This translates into CASSLSSPNEQFF.

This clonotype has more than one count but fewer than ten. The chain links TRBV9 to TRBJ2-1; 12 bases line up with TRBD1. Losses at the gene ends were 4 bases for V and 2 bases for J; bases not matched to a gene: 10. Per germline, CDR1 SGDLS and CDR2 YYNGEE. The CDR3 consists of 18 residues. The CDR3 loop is CASSLGQGALAAYNEQFF. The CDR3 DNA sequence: TGTGCCAGCAGCCTGGGACAGGGGGCTCTAGCGGCCTACAATGAGCAGTTCTTC.

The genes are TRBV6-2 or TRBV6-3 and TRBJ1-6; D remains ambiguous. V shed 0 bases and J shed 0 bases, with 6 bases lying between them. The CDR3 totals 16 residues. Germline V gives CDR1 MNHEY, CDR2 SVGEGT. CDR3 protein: CASSYSSSSYNSPLHF. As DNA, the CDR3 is TGTGCCAGCAGTTACTCGAGTAGCTCCTATAATTCACCCCTCCACTTT.